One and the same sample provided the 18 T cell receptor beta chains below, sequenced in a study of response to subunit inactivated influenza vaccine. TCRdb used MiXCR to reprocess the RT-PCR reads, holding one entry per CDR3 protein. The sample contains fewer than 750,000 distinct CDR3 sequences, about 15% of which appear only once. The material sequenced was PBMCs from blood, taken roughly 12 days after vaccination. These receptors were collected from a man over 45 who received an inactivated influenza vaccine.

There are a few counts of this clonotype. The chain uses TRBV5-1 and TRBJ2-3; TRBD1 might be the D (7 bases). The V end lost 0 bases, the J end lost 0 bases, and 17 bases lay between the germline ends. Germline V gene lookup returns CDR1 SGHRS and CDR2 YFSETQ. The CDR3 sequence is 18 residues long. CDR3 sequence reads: CASSLAPQGGPSTDTQYF. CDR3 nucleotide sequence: TGCGCCAGCAGCTTGGCCCCCCAGGGGGGCCCTAGCACAGATACGCAGTATTTT.

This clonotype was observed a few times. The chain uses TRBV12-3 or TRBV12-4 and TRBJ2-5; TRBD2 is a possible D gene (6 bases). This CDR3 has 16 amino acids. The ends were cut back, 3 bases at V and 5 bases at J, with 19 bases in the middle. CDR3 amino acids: CASSFFGRTSDETQYF. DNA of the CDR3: TGTGCCAGCAGTTTCTTCGGGAGAACAAGCGACGAGACCCAGTACTTC.

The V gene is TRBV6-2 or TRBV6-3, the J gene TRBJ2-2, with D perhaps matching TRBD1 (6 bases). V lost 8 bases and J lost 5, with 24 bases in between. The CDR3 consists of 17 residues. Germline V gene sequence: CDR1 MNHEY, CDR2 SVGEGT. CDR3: CASPTTLRGAETGELFF. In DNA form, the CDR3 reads TGTGCCAGCCCTACGACTCTCAGGGGAGCGGAAACCGGGGAGCTGTTTTTT.

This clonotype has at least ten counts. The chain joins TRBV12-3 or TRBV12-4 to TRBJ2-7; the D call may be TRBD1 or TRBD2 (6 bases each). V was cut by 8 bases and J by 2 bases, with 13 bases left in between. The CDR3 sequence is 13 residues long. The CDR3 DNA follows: TGTGCCAGCCGGGGGCCTAGCACCTACGAGCAGTACTTC. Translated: CASRGPSTYEQYF.

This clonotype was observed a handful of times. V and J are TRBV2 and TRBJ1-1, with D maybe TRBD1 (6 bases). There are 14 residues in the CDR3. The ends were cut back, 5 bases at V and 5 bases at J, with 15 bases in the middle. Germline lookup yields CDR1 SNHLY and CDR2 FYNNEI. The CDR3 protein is CASSTQGTGTEAFF. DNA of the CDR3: TGTGCCAGCAGTACACAGGGTACGGGTACTGAAGCTTTCTTT.

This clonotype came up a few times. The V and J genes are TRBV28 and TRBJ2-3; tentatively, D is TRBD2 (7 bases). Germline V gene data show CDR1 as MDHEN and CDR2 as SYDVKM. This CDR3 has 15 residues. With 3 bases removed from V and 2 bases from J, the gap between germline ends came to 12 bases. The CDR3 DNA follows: TGTGCCAGCAGTTTTGAAGGGGGGGACACAGATACGCAGTATTTT. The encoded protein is CASSFEGGDTDTQYF.

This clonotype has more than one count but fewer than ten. The CDR3 bases are TGTGCCAGCAGTTTAGACCAGGGGATCGACACTGAAGCTTTCTTT. Its translation: CASSLDQGIDTEAFF. This rearrangement joins TRBV28 to TRBJ1-1, with D possibly matching TRBD1 (6 bases). Trimming cost V 2 bases and J 3 bases, with 13 bases left between them. From germline, CDR1 is MDHEN and CDR2 SYDVKM. This CDR3 has 15 residues.

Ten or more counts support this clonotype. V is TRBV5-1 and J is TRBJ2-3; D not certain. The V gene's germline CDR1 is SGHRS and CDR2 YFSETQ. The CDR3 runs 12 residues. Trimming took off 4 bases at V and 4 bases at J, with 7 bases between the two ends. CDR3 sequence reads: CASSPPADTQYF. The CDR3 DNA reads TGCGCCAGCAGCCCTCCCGCAGATACGCAGTATTTT.

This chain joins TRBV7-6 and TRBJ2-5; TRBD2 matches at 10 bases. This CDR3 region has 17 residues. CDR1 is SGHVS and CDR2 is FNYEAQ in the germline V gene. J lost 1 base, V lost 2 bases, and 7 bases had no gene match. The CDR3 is CASSLISGGIFQETQYF. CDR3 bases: TGTGCCAGCAGCTTAATTAGCGGGGGGATATTCCAAGAGACCCAGTACTTC.

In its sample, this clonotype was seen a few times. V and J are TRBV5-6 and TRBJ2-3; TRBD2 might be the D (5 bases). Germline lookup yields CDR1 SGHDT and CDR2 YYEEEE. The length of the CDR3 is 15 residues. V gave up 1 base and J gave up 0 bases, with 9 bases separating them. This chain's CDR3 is CASSLSWTSTDTQYF. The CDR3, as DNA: TGTGCCAGCAGCTTGAGTTGGACTAGCACAGATACGCAGTATTTT.

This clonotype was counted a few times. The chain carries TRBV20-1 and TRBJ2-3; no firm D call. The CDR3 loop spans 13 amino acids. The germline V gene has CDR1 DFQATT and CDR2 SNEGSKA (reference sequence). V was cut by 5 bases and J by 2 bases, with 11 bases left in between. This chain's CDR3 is CSAYPPFTDTQYF. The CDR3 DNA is TGCAGTGCTTACCCACCTTTCACAGATACGCAGTATTTT.

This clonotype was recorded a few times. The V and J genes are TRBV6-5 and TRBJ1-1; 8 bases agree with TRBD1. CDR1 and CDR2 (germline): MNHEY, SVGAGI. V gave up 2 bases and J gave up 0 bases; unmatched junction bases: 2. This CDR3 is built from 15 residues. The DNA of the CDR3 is TGTGCCAGCAGTTACGGACAGGGTTTGAACACTGAAGCTTTCTTT. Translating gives CASSYGQGLNTEAFF.

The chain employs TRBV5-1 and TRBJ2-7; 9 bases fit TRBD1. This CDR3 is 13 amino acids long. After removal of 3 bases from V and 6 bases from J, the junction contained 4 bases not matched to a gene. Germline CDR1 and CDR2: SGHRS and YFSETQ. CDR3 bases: TGCGCCAGCAGCTCCGGGACAGGGACCGAGCAGTACTTC. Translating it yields CASSSGTGTEQYF.

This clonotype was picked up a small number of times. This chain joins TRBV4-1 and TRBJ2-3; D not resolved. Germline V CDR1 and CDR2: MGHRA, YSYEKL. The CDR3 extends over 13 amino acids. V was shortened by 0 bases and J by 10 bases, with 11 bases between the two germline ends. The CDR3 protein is CASSQELVGAQYF. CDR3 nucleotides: TGCGCCAGCAGCCAAGAGTTGGTTGGTGCGCAGTATTTT.

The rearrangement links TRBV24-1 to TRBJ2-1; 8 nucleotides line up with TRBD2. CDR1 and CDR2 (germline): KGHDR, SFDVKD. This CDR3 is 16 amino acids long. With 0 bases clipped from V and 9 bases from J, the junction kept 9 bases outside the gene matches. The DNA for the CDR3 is TGTGCCACCAGTGATTTGACCAGCGGGAGAGGAACTGAGCAGTTCTTC. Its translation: CATSDLTSGRGTEQFF.

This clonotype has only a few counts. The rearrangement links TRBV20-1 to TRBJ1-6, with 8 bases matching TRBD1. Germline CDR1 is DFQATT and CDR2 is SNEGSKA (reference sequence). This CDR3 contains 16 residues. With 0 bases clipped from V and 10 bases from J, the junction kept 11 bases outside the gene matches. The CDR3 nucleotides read TGCAGTGCTAGAGATCTTGGACAGGGTGGAAACTCACCCCTCCACTTT. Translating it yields CSARDLGQGGNSPLHF.

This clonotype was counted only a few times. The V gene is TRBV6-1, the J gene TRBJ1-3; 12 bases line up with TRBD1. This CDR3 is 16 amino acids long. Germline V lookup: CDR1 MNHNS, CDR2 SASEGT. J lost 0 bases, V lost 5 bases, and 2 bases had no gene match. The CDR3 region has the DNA TGTGCCAGCAGTATGGGACAGGGGGCCTCTGGAAACACCATATATTTT. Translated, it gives CASSMGQGASGNTIYF.

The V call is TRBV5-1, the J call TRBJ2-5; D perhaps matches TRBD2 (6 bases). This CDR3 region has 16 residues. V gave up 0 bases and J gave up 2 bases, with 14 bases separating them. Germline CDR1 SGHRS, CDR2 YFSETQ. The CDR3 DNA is TGCGCCAGCAGCTTGGACTGGCTAGCGTATCAAGAGACCCAGTACTTC. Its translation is CASSLDWLAYQETQYF.